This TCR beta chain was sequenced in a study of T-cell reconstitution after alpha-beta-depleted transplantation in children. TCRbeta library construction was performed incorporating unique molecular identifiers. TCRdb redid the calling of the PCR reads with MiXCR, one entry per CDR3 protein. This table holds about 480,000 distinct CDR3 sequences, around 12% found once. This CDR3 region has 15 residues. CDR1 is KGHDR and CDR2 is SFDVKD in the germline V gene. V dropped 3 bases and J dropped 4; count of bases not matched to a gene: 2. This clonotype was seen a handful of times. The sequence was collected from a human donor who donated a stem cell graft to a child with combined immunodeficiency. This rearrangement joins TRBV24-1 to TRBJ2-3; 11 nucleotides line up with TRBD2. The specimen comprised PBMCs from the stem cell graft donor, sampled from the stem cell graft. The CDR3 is CATSDRLAGPDTQYF. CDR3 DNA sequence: TGTGCCACCAGTGATCGACTAGCGGGGCCAGATACGCAGTATTTT.